This is a list of T cell receptor gamma chains from one sample in a study of gamma delta lymphoproliferative disorders and STAT genes. TCRdb reapplied CATT to the multiplex PCR reads. The sample has about 2,700 gamma-chain clones, around 7.8% seen once. Sequencing was carried out using blood. The receptors here all came from a human donor in good health. CDR3s include the opening cysteine and the closing phenylalanine or tryptophan. Clone sizes are given selectively: once, few, many, or a class where the clone is expanded.

j_call v_call clone_size cdr3_nt cdr3_aa
TRGJ1/TRGJ2 TRGV3 medium-sized TGTGCCACCTTCGAGGGGAAACTCTTT CATFEGKLF
TRGJ1/TRGJ2 TRGV4 . TGTGCCACCCCTTGGAAGAAACTCTTT CATPWKKLF
TRGJ1/TRGJ2 TRGV3 medium-sized TGTGCCACCTGGGACGGGAAACTCTTT CATWDGKLF
TRGJ1/TRGJ2 TRGV11 . TGTGCCTGCTACCATTATAAGAAACTCTTT CACYHYKKLF
TRGJ1/TRGJ2 TRGV4 medium-sized TGTGCCTCCCTGGGTCAGAAACTCTTT CASLGQKLF
TRGJ1/TRGJ2 TRGV2 . TGTGCCACCTACAGTAAGAAACTCTTT CATYSKKLF
TRGJ1/TRGJ2 TRGV4 . TGTGCCACCTGGTATAAGAAACTCTTT CATWYKKLF
TRGJ1/TRGJ2 TRGV8 . TGTGCCACGGTTGGGAAGAAACTCTTT CATVGKKLF
TRGJ1/TRGJ2 TRGV2 few TGTGCCACCCGCGGGTATAAGAAACTCTTT CATRGYKKLF
TRGJ1/TRGJ2 TRGV8 few TGTGCCACCCTCCTTAAGAAACTCTTT CATLLKKLF
TRGJ1/TRGJ2 TRGV11 few TGTGCCCGCGCGGATTATAAGAAACTCTTT CARADYKKLF
TRGJ1/TRGJ2 TRGV8 few TGTGCCACCTGGAGAAAGAAACTCTTT CATWRKKLF
TRGJ1/TRGJ2 TRGV4 many TGTGCTCCCGGCCTGGAGAAACTCTTT CAPGLEKLF
TRGJP1 TRGV11 medium-sized TGCTCAGGTGGGAAGACTAAGAAACTTGAGGTAAGTAAAAATGCTCACACTTCCACTTCCACTTCTTTACCCGGTTGGTTCAAGATATTT CSGGKTKKLEVSKNAHTSTSTSLPGWFKIF